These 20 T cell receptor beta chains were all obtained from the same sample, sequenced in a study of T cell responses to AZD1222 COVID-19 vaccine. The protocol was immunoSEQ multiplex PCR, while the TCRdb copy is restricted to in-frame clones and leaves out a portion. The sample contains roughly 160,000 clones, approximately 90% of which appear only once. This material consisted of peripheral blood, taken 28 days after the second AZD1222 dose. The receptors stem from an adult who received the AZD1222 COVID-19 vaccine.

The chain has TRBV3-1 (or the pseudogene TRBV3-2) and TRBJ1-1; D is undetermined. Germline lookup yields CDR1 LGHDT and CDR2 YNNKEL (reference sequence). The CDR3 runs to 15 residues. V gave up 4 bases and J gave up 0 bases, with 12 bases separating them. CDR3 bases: TGTGCCAGCAGCCGTTATCCGGCTTTGAACACTGAAGCTTTCTTT. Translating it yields CASSRYPALNTEAFF.

This CDR3 reads CASSLASGGPANTGELFF. Written as DNA, the CDR3 is TGTGCCAGCAGCTTGGCGTCAGGGGGTCCCGCGAACACCGGGGAGCTGTTTTTT. The J gene is TRBJ2-2, the V gene TRBV5-6, with 7 bases aligning to TRBD1. CDR3 length: 18 residues. Looked up from germline, CDR1 is SGHDT and CDR2 is YYEEEE. The V gene end was trimmed by 0 bases and the J gene end by 0 bases; junction bases not matched to a gene: 8.

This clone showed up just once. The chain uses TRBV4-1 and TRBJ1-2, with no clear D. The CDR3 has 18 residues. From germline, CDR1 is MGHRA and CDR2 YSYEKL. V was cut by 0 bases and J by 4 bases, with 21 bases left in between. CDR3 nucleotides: TGCGCCAGCAGCCAAGATCTAAGAAGGCAGCCGTGGAGCTATGGCTACACCTTC. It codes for CASSQDLRRQPWSYGYTF.

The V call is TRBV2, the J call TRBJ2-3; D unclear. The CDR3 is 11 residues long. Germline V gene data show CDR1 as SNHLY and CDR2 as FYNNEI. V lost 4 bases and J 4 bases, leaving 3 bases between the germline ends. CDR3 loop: CASSVADTQYF. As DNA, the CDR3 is TGTGCCAGCAGTGTCGCAGATACGCAGTATTTT.

The CDR3 DNA reads TGTGCCAGCAGTGAAGCCGGGACTTCCGACTGGCAGTACTTC. Its translation is CASSEAGTSDWQYF. J is TRBJ2-7 and V is TRBV6-1, with a weak D call TRBD2 (6 bases). V was cut by 0 bases and J by 9 bases, with 15 bases left in between. Germline V CDR1 and CDR2: MNHNS, SASEGT. The CDR3 runs 14 residues.

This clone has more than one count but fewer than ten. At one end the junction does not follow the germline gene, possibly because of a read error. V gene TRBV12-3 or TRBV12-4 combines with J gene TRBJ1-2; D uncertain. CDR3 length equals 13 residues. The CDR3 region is CASSVAGLYGYTF. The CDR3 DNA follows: TGTGCCAGCAGTGTAGCAGGTCTATATGGCTACACCTTC.

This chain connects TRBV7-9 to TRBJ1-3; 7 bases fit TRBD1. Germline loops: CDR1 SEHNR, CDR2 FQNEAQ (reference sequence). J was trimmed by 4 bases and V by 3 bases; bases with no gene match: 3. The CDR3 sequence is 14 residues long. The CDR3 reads CASSFGQDGNTIYF. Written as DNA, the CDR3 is TGTGCCAGCAGCTTCGGACAGGACGGAAACACCATATATTTT.

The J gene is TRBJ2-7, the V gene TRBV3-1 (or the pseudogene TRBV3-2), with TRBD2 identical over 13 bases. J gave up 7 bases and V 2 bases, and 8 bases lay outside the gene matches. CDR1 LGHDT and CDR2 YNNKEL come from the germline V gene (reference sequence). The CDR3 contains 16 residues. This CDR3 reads CASSQLPGLAGWEQYF. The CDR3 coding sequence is TGTGCCAGCAGCCAACTACCGGGACTAGCGGGGTGGGAGCAGTACTTC.

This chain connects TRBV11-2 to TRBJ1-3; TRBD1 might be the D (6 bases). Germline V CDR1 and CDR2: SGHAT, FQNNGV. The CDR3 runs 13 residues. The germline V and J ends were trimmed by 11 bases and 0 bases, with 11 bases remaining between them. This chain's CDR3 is CAYDRFSGNTIYF. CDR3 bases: TGTGCCTATGACAGGTTCTCTGGAAACACCATATATTTT.

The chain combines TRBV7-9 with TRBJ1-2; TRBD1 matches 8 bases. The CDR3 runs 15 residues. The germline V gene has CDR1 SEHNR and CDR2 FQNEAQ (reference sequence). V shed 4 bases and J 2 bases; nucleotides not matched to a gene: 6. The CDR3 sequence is CASSYLDRANYGYTF. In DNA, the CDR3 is TGTGCCAGCAGCTACCTGGACAGGGCAAACTATGGCTACACCTTC.

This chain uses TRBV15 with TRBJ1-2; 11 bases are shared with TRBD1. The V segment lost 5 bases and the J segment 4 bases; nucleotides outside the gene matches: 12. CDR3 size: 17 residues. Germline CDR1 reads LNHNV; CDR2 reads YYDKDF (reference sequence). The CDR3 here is CATSARDRGTPGYGYTF. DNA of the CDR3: TGTGCCACCAGCGCCCGGGACAGGGGGACCCCAGGCTATGGCTACACCTTC.

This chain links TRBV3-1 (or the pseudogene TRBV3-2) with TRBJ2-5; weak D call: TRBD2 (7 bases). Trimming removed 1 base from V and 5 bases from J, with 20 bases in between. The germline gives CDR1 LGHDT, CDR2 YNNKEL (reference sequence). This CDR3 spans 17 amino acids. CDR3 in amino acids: CASSQGFSAGAGETQYF. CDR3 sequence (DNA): TGTGCCAGCAGCCAAGGCTTCTCGGCGGGGGCGGGGGAGACCCAGTACTTC.

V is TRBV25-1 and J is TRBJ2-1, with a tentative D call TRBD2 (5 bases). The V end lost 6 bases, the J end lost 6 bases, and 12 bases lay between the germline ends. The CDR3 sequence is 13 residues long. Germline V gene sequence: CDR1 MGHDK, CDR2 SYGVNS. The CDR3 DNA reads TGTGCCAGCAGCCGAGGACTGGGCAATGAGCAGTTCTTC. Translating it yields CASSRGLGNEQFF.

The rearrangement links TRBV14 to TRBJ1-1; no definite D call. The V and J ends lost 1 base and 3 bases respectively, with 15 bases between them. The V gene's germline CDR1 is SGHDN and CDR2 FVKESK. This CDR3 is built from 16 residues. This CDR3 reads CASSQASFWDDTEAFF. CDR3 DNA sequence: TGTGCCAGCAGCCAAGCGAGTTTTTGGGATGACACTGAAGCTTTCTTT.

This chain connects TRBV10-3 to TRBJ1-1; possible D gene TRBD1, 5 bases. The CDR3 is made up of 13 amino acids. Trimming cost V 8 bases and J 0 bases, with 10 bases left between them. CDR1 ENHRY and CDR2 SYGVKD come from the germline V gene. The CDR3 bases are TGTGCCATCGTCGGGGGGATGAACACTGAAGCTTTCTTT. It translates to CAIVGGMNTEAFF.

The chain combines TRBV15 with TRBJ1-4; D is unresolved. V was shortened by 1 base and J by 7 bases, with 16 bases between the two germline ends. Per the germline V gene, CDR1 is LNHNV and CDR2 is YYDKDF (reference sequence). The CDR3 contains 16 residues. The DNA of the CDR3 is TGTGCCACCAGCAGAGTTGTCGCCGGGCATGGTGAAAAACTGTTTTTT. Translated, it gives CATSRVVAGHGEKLFF. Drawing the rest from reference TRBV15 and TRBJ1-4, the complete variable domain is DAMVIQNPRYQVTQFGKPVTLSCSQTLNHNVMYWYQQKSSQAPKLLFHYYDKDFNNEADTPDNFQSRRPNTSFCFLDIRSPGLGDTAMYLCATSRVVAGHGEKLFFGSGTQLSVL.

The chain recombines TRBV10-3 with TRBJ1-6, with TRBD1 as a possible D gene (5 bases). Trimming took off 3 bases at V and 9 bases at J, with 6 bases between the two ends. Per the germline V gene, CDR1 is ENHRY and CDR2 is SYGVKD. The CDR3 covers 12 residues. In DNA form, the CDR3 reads TGTGCCATCAGTGACGGGGGTTCACCCCTCCACTTT. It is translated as CAISDGGSPLHF.

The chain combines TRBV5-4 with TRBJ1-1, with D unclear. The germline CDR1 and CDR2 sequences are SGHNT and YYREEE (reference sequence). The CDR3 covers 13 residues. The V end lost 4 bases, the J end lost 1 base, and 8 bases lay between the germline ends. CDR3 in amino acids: CASSRAENTEAFF. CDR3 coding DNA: TGTGCCAGCAGCCGGGCGGAGAACACTGAAGCTTTCTTT. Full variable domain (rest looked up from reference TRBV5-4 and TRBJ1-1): ETGVTQSPTHLIKTRGQQVTLRCSSQSGHNTVSWYQQALGQGPQFIFQYYREEENGRGNFPPRFSGLQFPNYSSELNVNALELDDSALYLCASSRAENTEAFFGQGTRLTVV.

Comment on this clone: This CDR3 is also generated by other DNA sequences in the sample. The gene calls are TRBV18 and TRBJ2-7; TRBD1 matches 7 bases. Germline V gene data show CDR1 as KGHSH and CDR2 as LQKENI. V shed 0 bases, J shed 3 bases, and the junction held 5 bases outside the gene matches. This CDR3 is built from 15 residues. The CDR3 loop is CASSPPGQAGYEQYF. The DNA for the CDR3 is TGTGCCAGCTCACCACCCGGACAGGCGGGCTACGAGCAGTACTTC.

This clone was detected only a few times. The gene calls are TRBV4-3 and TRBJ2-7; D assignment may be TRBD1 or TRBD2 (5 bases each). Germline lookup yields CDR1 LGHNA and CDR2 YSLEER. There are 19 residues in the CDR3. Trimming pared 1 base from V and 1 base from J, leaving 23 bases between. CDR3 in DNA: TGCGCCAGCAGCCAAGGCCTAGTATCGGGGTGGCAGGGTTCCTACGAGCAGTACTTC. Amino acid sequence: CASSQGLVSGWQGSYEQYF.